This entry lists 27 T cell receptor beta chains sequenced from one sample in a study of blood T cell repertoires in COVID-19. Here immunoSEQ multiplex PCR was the method, and the copy in TCRdb shows in-frame clones only, minus some. The profile covers around 72,000 clones, with less than 90% appearing a single time and around a sixth taken by the ten largest. Sequencing was carried out using peripheral blood. All receptors derive from a woman aged 80 or older with acute or convalescent COVID-19.

CDR3 DNA sequence: TGCGCCAGCAGGCTAGCGGGAGTTAGCTCCTACGAGCAGTACTTC. It yields the protein CASRLAGVSSYEQYF. The chain has TRBV5-1 and TRBJ2-7; 10 bases are shared with TRBD2. Germline V CDR1 and CDR2: SGHRS, YFSETQ. CDR3 length: 15 residues. J gave up 0 bases and V 5 bases, and 5 bases lay outside the gene matches.

The chain links TRBV2 to TRBJ2-1; a possible D gene is TRBD2 (6 bases). The V end was cut by 2 bases, the J end by 0 bases, with 14 bases between. The CDR3 spans 17 residues. The germline V gene encodes CDR1 SNHLY and CDR2 FYNNEI. CDR3 sequence reads: CASSERMGGFSYNEQFF. The CDR3 DNA is TGTGCCAGCAGTGAACGAATGGGGGGATTCTCCTACAATGAGCAGTTCTTC.

The V and J genes are TRBV10-3 and TRBJ1-2, with TRBD1 identical over 7 bases. The CDR3 extends over 14 amino acids. V shed 2 bases, J shed 3 bases, and the junction held 3 bases outside the gene matches. The V gene's germline CDR1 is ENHRY and CDR2 SYGVKD. Here the CDR3 DNA reads TGTGCCATCAGTGAGCCCGACAGGGACTATGGCTACACCTTC. Its protein is CAISEPDRDYGYTF.

This chain joins TRBV30 and TRBJ1-6, with a weak D call TRBD1 (6 bases). This CDR3 has 13 amino acids. The V gene's germline CDR1 is GTSNPN and CDR2 SVGIG (reference sequence). Trimming took 2 bases from V and 6 from J, leaving 8 bases between them. Here the CDR3 reads CAWSQGINSPLHF. DNA for the CDR3: TGTGCCTGGAGTCAGGGGATTAATTCACCCCTCCACTTT.

The chain combines TRBV6-5 with TRBJ1-1, with 8 bases lining up with TRBD1. The CDR3 has 15 residues. Per the germline V gene, CDR1 is MNHEY and CDR2 is SVGAGI. The trim removed 7 bases at V and 2 bases at J, leaving 9 bases unmatched. The CDR3 loop is CASMAGGAANTEAFF. The CDR3 DNA follows: TGTGCCAGCATGGCAGGGGGCGCGGCTAACACTGAAGCTTTCTTT.

This clone was seen a few times. The chain combines TRBV5-1 with TRBJ2-1; D is ambiguous. Deletions cut 1 base from V and 0 bases from J, with 11 bases between. This CDR3 is built from 16 residues. CDR1 is SGHRS, CDR2 YFSETQ, per germline. The CDR3 loop reads CASSLLLPSSYNEQFF. For the CDR3, the DNA is TGCGCCAGCAGCTTGCTCTTACCCAGCTCCTACAATGAGCAGTTCTTC.

The rearrangement links TRBV27 to TRBJ2-3, with 8 nucleotides matching TRBD1. This CDR3 has 14 amino acids. With 2 bases clipped from V and 6 bases from J, the junction kept 4 bases outside the gene matches. Germline CDR1 is MNHEY and CDR2 is SMNVEV (reference sequence). The CDR3 sequence is CASSLRTGSDTQYF. The CDR3 DNA is TGTGCCAGCAGTTTACGGACAGGGTCTGATACGCAGTATTTT.

Worth noting for this clone: A junction boundary mismatches the germline segment, possibly from a read error. This chain links TRBV27 with TRBJ2-7, with TRBD1 matching over 12 bases. Germline V lookup: CDR1 MNHEY, CDR2 SMNVEV (reference sequence). The CDR3 length is 15 residues. The DNA of the CDR3 is TGTGCCAGCAGTCTATCGGGACAGGGGGCACTGGAGCAGTACTTC. Residues: CASSLSGQGALEQYF.

The CDR3, as DNA: TGCGCCAGCAGCCCCGGACAGGGGGGGGGAGGCAATCAGCCCCAGCATTTT. Its translation: CASSPGQGGGGNQPQHF. The genes are TRBV5-1 and TRBJ1-5; 10 positions match TRBD1. Trimming took 4 bases from V and 2 from J; bases not matched to a gene: 9. The CDR3 extends over 17 amino acids. The V gene's germline CDR1 is SGHRS and CDR2 YFSETQ.

The chain uses TRBV7-2 and TRBJ2-7; 10 bases line up with TRBD2. Losses at the gene ends were 5 bases for V and 1 base for J; bases not matched to a gene: 11. Per the germline V gene, CDR1 is SGHTA and CDR2 is FQGNSA. The CDR3 is 17 residues long. The CDR3 spells CASSPGPPSGSSYEQYF. DNA for the CDR3: TGTGCCAGCAGCCCCGGGCCGCCTAGCGGGAGTTCCTACGAGCAGTACTTC.

The rearrangement links TRBV6-1 to TRBJ2-7; 7 bases are a match to TRBD2. The CDR3 is 14 amino acids. Trimming at V came to 3 bases and at J to 3 bases, leaving 5 bases not matched to a gene. Per the germline V gene, CDR1 is MNHNS and CDR2 is SASEGT. CDR3 in DNA: TGTGCCAGCAGTGAGGCGGGGACTATCTACGAGCAGTACTTC. Amino acid sequence: CASSEAGTIYEQYF.

V is TRBV18 and J is TRBJ2-7; 8 bases align to TRBD2. Trimming took 2 bases from V and 0 from J; bases not matched to a gene: 3. The CDR3 consists of 15 residues. Germline values: CDR1 KGHSH, CDR2 LQKENI. CDR3 DNA sequence: TGTGCCAGCTCACCATCGGGGGGGAACTCCTACGAGCAGTACTTC. This gives the protein CASSPSGGNSYEQYF.

This clone was seen only a few times. V is TRBV5-4 and J is TRBJ2-7; 9 nucleotides line up with TRBD2. V gave up 4 bases and J gave up 6 bases; unmatched junction bases: 8. This CDR3 has 14 residues. Germline values: CDR1 SGHNT, CDR2 YYREEE (reference sequence). The CDR3: CASSPPGGRGEQYF. The CDR3 region has the DNA TGTGCCAGCAGCCCTCCGGGCGGGAGGGGCGAGCAGTACTTC. The full variable domain, its missing parts supplied by reference TRBV5-4 and TRBJ2-7, is ETGVTQSPTHLIKTRGQQVTLRCSSQSGHNTVSWYQQALGQGPQFIFQYYREEENGRGNFPPRFSGLQFPNYSSELNVNALELDDSALYLCASSPPGGRGEQYFGPGTRLTVT.

The chain recombines TRBV10-1 with TRBJ2-5; 7 bases agree with TRBD2. The germline V gene encodes CDR1 WNHNN and CDR2 SYGVQD (reference sequence). Germline trimming cut 8 bases from V and 4 bases from J; bases unmatched to any gene: 7. The CDR3 is 13 amino acids. The CDR3: CASSGGGGETQYF. CDR3 in DNA: TGCGCCAGCTCGGGAGGTGGTGGAGAGACCCAGTACTTC.

The chain recombines TRBV30 with TRBJ1-5; 7 bases are a match to TRBD1. The V and J ends lost 0 bases and 10 bases, in that order; junction bases with no gene match: 6. Per germline, CDR1 GTSNPN and CDR2 SVGIG (reference sequence). The CDR3 runs to 13 residues. The CDR3 sequence: CAWSVQGVIPQHF. The DNA for the CDR3 is TGTGCCTGGAGTGTCCAGGGGGTGATTCCCCAGCATTTT.

V usage is TRBV3-1 (or the pseudogene TRBV3-2) and J usage is TRBJ1-1, with D possibly TRBD1 on 5 matching bases. With 1 base removed from V and 4 bases from J, the gap between germline ends came to 10 bases. Germline V gene data show CDR1 as LGHDT and CDR2 as YNNKEL (reference sequence). CDR3 length: 14 amino acids. CDR3 coding DNA: TGTGCCAGCAGCCAAGTCGGGGGAAGCACTGAAGCTTTCTTT. This translates into CASSQVGGSTEAFF.

The chain employs TRBV18 and TRBJ2-1; 8 nucleotides match TRBD1. This CDR3 is 16 amino acids long. With V trimmed by 3 bases and J by 6 bases, 10 bases remained unmatched. The germline gives CDR1 KGHSH, CDR2 LQKENI. The DNA for the CDR3 is TGTGCCAGCTCACCGGGGAGTCAGGGGGCTCTCAATGAGCAGTTCTTC. Its protein is CASSPGSQGALNEQFF.

In this sample, this clone turned up a few times. The genes are TRBV5-6 and TRBJ2-5; D possibly corresponds to TRBD1 (6 bases). Per the germline V gene, CDR1 is SGHDT and CDR2 is YYEEEE. With 5 bases removed from V and 5 bases from J, the gap between germline ends came to 7 bases. The CDR3 contains 11 residues. CDR3 DNA: TGTGCCAGCAGTGACAGGGAGACCCAGTACTTC. It codes for CASSDRETQYF.

This clone was counted once. The chain uses TRBV14 and TRBJ1-1; D may be TRBD1 (5 bases). The CDR3 covers 16 residues. Germline assignment: CDR1 SGHDN and CDR2 FVKESK. The V end was cut by 2 bases, the J end by 3 bases, with 16 bases between. CDR3 sequence reads: CASSQLGDRSYTEAFF. The CDR3 DNA sequence: TGTGCCAGCAGCCAATTAGGTGACAGATCTTACACTGAAGCTTTCTTT.

The CDR3 DNA reads as TGTGCCAGCAGCCAAGAAGTGCTAGCGGGAGTCAATGAGCAGTTCTTC. It yields the protein CASSQEVLAGVNEQFF. The chain links TRBV14 to TRBJ2-1, with 10 bases lining up with TRBD2. Germline V lookup: CDR1 SGHDN, CDR2 FVKESK. This CDR3 is built from 16 residues. Trimming cost V 0 bases and J 6 bases; bases outside gene matches: 5. The variable domain in full, with the rest retrieved from reference TRBV14 and TRBJ2-1, is EAGVTQFPSHSVIEKGQTVTLRCDPISGHDNLYWYRRVMGKEIKFLLHFVKESKQDESGMPNNRFLAERTGGTYSTLKVQPAELEDSGVYFCASSQEVLAGVNEQFFGPGTRLTVL.

The chain has TRBV25-1 and TRBJ1-2, with 8 positions matching TRBD1. CDR3 size: 14 residues. Germline lookup yields CDR1 MGHDK and CDR2 SYGVNS. Losses at the gene ends were 2 bases for V and 5 bases for J; bases not matched to a gene: 4. CDR3 residues: CASSEQGARYGYTF. The CDR3 region has the DNA TGTGCCAGCAGTGAACAGGGGGCTAGGTATGGCTACACCTTC.

This chain links TRBV9 with TRBJ1-6, with 7 positions matching TRBD1. The germline CDR1 and CDR2 sequences are SGDLS and YYNGEE. CDR3 length equals 14 residues. The V and J ends lost 5 bases and 7 bases, in that order; junction bases with no gene match: 6. CDR3 sequence: CASRDRDGNSPLHF. Here the CDR3 DNA reads TGTGCCAGCAGAGACAGGGACGGGAATTCACCCCTCCACTTT.

The rearrangement uses TRBV29-1 and TRBJ2-5; possibly TRBD1 for D (6 bases). This CDR3 comprises 14 residues. Germline V lookup: CDR1 SQVTM, CDR2 ANQGSEA. V shed 3 bases and J shed 5 bases, with 16 bases lying between them. The chain's CDR3 is CSVDSAGVRETQYF. The CDR3 DNA follows: TGCAGCGTTGACTCTGCAGGGGTGAGGGAGACCCAGTACTTC.

The chain links TRBV5-1 to TRBJ2-7; 7 bases agree with TRBD1. Germline V gene lookup returns CDR1 SGHRS and CDR2 YFSETQ. The V segment lost 4 bases and the J segment 3 bases; nucleotides outside the gene matches: 10. There are 15 residues in the CDR3. CDR3 amino acids: CASSITGQLYYEQYF. The CDR3 nucleotides are TGCGCCAGCAGCATAACGGGACAGCTCTACTACGAGCAGTACTTC.

The chain couples TRBV27 to TRBJ2-7, with D tentatively TRBD2 (6 bases). The CDR3 extends over 14 amino acids. Germline-derived CDR1 and CDR2 are MNHEY and SMNVEV (reference sequence). Trimming stripped 6 bases from V and 2 bases from J, with 14 bases between. In DNA form, the CDR3 reads TGTGCCAGCAGCAGGGAGGCGGTCCCCTACGAGCAGTACTTC. This codes for CASSREAVPYEQYF.

This clone occurred once. The genes are TRBV5-6 and TRBJ2-7; D might be TRBD2 (5 bases). V lost 0 bases and J 0 bases, leaving 13 bases between the germline ends. Germline V gene sequence: CDR1 SGHDT, CDR2 YYEEEE. The CDR3 extends over 16 amino acids. For the CDR3, the DNA is TGTGCCAGCAGCTTGGTGGATGGGAGTACCTCCTACGAGCAGTACTTC. It translates to CASSLVDGSTSYEQYF.

J is TRBJ1-1 and V is TRBV10-3; 10 bases are shared with TRBD1. The CDR3 has 14 residues. Germline V gene data show CDR1 as ENHRY and CDR2 as SYGVKD. The V segment lost 6 bases and the J segment 1 base; nucleotides outside the gene matches: 2. The CDR3 nucleotides are TGTGCCATCAGGGGGACAGGGGAGAACACTGAAGCTTTCTTT. As protein: CAIRGTGENTEAFF.